The text below deals with one T cell receptor (beta chain). Original processing methods: Estimated nucleated cell counts came from reference gene primer amplification. Repertoires were generated with immunoSEQ multiplex PCR, while TCRdb's copy carries only in-frame clones and drops some. That table gives V, J and clone size, and the DNA gave D and trimming. The table lists about 230,000 clones, approximately 80% of them singletons. J was trimmed by 4 bases and V by 1 base; bases with no gene match: 12. This CDR3 has 17 residues. The germline CDR1 and CDR2 sequences are SGHAT and FQNNGV. The data originate from a study of blood T cell repertoires in COVID-19. Looking at the study overall: The United States, Italy and Spain supplied acute and convalescent COVID-19 samples.

Sample: peripheral blood. This receptor was obtained from a woman between 50 and 59 years old with acute or convalescent COVID-19. The chain combines TRBV11-2 with TRBJ2-7, with 8 bases aligning to TRBD1. The DNA of the CDR3 is TGTGCCAGCAGCTTAGCGGCTCAGGGGGCTGGGGCTTACGAGCAGTACTTC. It codes for CASSLAAQGAGAYEQYF.